The 18 T cell receptor beta chains listed next were all sequenced from one sample in a study of beta chain features in type 1 diabetes. The isolated RNA, all of it, was reverse transcribed, so expressed TCRB transcripts were what got sequenced. TCRdb's copy holds only in-frame clones and misses some; the assay was immunoSEQ multiplex PCR. This sample has 400,000 to 600,000 clones, with 30% found just once. Sequences were obtained from naive CD4+ T cells from blood. These receptors all come from a man in his late teens or twenties in good health.

CDR3: CATTQGVSYEQYF. The CDR3 nucleotides read TGTGCCACTACACAGGGGGTGTCCTACGAGCAGTACTTC. This rearrangement joins TRBV28 to TRBJ2-7; 8 nucleotides agree with TRBD1. The CDR3 is 13 residues long. With V trimmed by 10 bases and J by 1 base, 6 bases remained unmatched. Per germline, CDR1 MDHEN and CDR2 SYDVKM.

This clone was observed a handful of times. The chain employs TRBV7-2 and TRBJ2-1, with 7 nucleotides matching TRBD2. The CDR3 contains 17 residues. CDR1 is SGHTA, CDR2 FQGNSA, per germline. The V segment lost 5 bases and the J segment 5 bases; nucleotides outside the gene matches: 15. Here the CDR3 reads CASSQGRRERLNNEQFF. As DNA, the CDR3 is TGTGCCAGCAGCCAAGGCCGGCGGGAGCGATTAAACAATGAGCAGTTCTTC.

This chain uses TRBV28 with TRBJ1-5, with D perhaps matching TRBD1 (5 bases). Per the germline V gene, CDR1 is MDHEN and CDR2 is SYDVKM. With 6 bases removed from V and 2 bases from J, the gap between germline ends came to 20 bases. This CDR3 spans 17 amino acids. The CDR3 region has the DNA TGTGCCAGCAGGTGGACAAAAGGATTCAACCGCAATCAGCCCCAGCATTTT. Encoded protein: CASRWTKGFNRNQPQHF.

The chain is built from TRBV28 and TRBJ1-1; no clear D. The germline CDR1 and CDR2 sequences are MDHEN and SYDVKM. The length of the CDR3 is 12 residues. Between the trimmed V and J ends, which lost 6 bases and 6 bases, there was a span of 11 bases. CDR3 bases: TGTGCCAGCAGCTCCACAGAAGCTGAAGCTTTCTTT. It is translated as CASSSTEAEAFF. Complete variable domain (other parts from reference TRBV28 and TRBJ1-1): DVKVTQSSRYLVKRTGEKVFLECVQDMDHENMFWYRQDPGLGLRLIYFSYDVKMKEKGDIPEGYSVSREKKERFSLILESASTNQTSMYLCASSSTEAEAFFGQGTRLTVV.

The chain combines TRBV30 with TRBJ2-5; 9 nucleotides align to TRBD2. This CDR3 has 16 amino acids. Germline V gene lookup returns CDR1 GTSNPN and CDR2 SVGIG (reference sequence). Losses at the gene ends were 1 base for V and 2 bases for J; bases not matched to a gene: 8. CDR3 protein: CAWSGMGLAGQETQYF. In nucleotides, the CDR3 is TGTGCCTGGAGTGGGATGGGACTAGCTGGTCAAGAGACCCAGTACTTC.

This clone was seen a handful of times. The genes are TRBV7-9 and TRBJ1-4; maybe TRBD1 (6 bases). The CDR3 runs 14 residues. V was cut by 6 bases and J by 8 bases, with 16 bases left in between. Per the germline V gene, CDR1 is SEHNR and CDR2 is FQNEAQ (reference sequence). The CDR3 DNA reads TGTGCCAGCAGGTCAACAGGGTTCGGGGAAAAACTGTTTTTT. Amino acid sequence: CASRSTGFGEKLFF.

The genes are TRBV7-2 and TRBJ1-2; TRBD1 matches 8 bases. With V trimmed by 5 bases and J by 5 bases, 10 bases remained unmatched. CDR3 length: 15 residues. From germline, CDR1 is SGHTA and CDR2 FQGNSA. The CDR3 nucleotides read TGTGCCAGCAGCCGAGAGACAGGGGAATATTATGGCTACACCTTC. It yields the protein CASSRETGEYYGYTF.

The rearrangement links TRBV28 to TRBJ1-3; D is unresolved. CDR1 MDHEN and CDR2 SYDVKM come from the germline V gene. The CDR3 contains 12 residues. Trimming shortened V by 4 bases and J by 5 bases, and 6 bases separated the two germline ends. The CDR3, as DNA: TGTGCCAGCAGTTCGTTCAGAAACACCATATATTTT. Its protein is CASSSFRNTIYF.

This clone was seen more than once but under ten times. The chain uses TRBV6-1 and TRBJ1-1; the match to TRBD1 covers 12 bases. The germline V gene encodes CDR1 MNHNS and CDR2 SASEGT. V dropped 6 bases and J dropped 6; count of bases not matched to a gene: 5. The CDR3 consists of 14 residues. CDR3 nucleotide sequence: TGTGCCAGCAGCGGGACAGGGGGCGATGCTGAAGCTTTCTTT. Amino acid sequence: CASSGTGGDAEAFF.

The chain has TRBV25-1 and TRBJ2-5; D may correspond to TRBD1 or TRBD2 (5 bases each). Trimming left V 4 bases short and J 4 bases short, with 19 bases between. Germline-derived CDR1 and CDR2 are MGHDK and SYGVNS. The CDR3 runs to 16 residues. The CDR3 sequence: CASSASGSQRGETQYF. For the CDR3, the DNA is TGTGCCAGCAGTGCATCCGGGTCTCAGAGGGGAGAGACCCAGTACTTC.

This chain links TRBV4-3 with TRBJ2-3; TRBD2 matches at 8 bases. J lost 4 bases, V lost 0 bases, and 9 bases had no gene match. Germline assignment: CDR1 LGHNA and CDR2 YSLEER. The CDR3 has 17 amino acids. Written as DNA, the CDR3 is TGCGCCAGCAGCCAAGATACTAGCGGAGGCCCCTCAGATACGCAGTATTTT. It encodes CASSQDTSGGPSDTQYF.

The chain couples TRBV5-1 to TRBJ2-5, with 7 bases identical to TRBD2. The germline V gene encodes CDR1 SGHRS and CDR2 YFSETQ. J was trimmed by 2 bases and V by 5 bases; bases with no gene match: 9. The CDR3 covers 15 residues. The CDR3 DNA is TGCGCCAGCAGTCAAGCCGCGGGAGATCAAGAGACCCAGTACTTC. This codes for CASSQAAGDQETQYF. The full variable domain, completed using reference TRBV5-1 and TRBJ2-5, is KAGVTQTPRYLIKTRGQQVTLSCSPISGHRSVSWYQQTPGQGLQFLFEYFSETQRNKGNFPGRFSGRQFSNSRSEMNVSTLELGDSALYLCASSQAAGDQETQYFGPGTRLLVL.

About this clone: Additional DNA sequences in this sample encode the identical CDR3. J is TRBJ2-3 and V is TRBV11-2; no reliable D call. Germline CDR1 and CDR2: SGHAT and FQNNGV. The CDR3 has 12 residues. V lost 1 base to trimming and J lost 5 bases, with 4 bases between them. CDR3 coding DNA: TGTGCCAGCAGCTTAGTTAGAGATACGCAGTATTTT. The encoded protein is CASSLVRDTQYF.

The V gene is TRBV28, the J gene TRBJ1-1, with TRBD1 identical over 8 bases. CDR3 length: 14 residues. Germline-derived CDR1 and CDR2 are MDHEN and SYDVKM. J was trimmed by 4 bases and V by 4 bases; bases with no gene match: 5. The CDR3: CASSSTDRVTEAFF. The CDR3, as DNA: TGTGCCAGCAGTTCCACGGACAGGGTCACTGAAGCTTTCTTT.

The chain is built from TRBV6-5 and TRBJ2-4; D gene uncertain. With 7 bases removed from V and 8 bases from J, the gap between germline ends came to 21 bases. The germline gives CDR1 MNHEY, CDR2 SVGAGI. CDR3 length equals 15 residues. The CDR3 spells CASTYDRRAVHIQYF. Written as DNA, the CDR3 is TGTGCCAGCACCTACGATCGCCGGGCCGTTCACATTCAGTACTTC.

The V gene is TRBV6-6, the J gene TRBJ2-6; no clear D gene. V lost 4 bases and J lost 6, with 7 bases in between. The germline CDR1 and CDR2 sequences are MNHNY and SVGAGI (reference sequence). The CDR3 has 13 amino acids. CDR3 loop: CASSWDPANVLTF. In nucleotides, the CDR3 is TGTGCCAGCAGTTGGGATCCGGCCAACGTCCTGACTTTC.

The gene calls are TRBV6-9 and TRBJ1-4; 7 bases fit TRBD1. This CDR3 comprises 13 residues. Germline trimming cut 4 bases from V and 8 bases from J; bases unmatched to any gene: 4. Germline V gene sequence: CDR1 MNHGY, CDR2 SVAAGI. The CDR3 reads CASSSSGGEKLFF. DNA for the CDR3: TGTGCCAGCAGTTCATCAGGGGGGGAAAAACTGTTTTTT.

This clone has more than one count but fewer than ten. V and J are TRBV30 and TRBJ1-3; D is uncertain. CDR3 size: 16 residues. The germline V gene has CDR1 GTSNPN and CDR2 SVGIG (reference sequence). V was trimmed by 0 bases and J by 0 bases, leaving 12 bases between them. The CDR3 nucleotides are TGTGCCTGGAGTGTAATACGGGGAGTCTCTGGAAACACCATATATTTT. Translating it yields CAWSVIRGVSGNTIYF.